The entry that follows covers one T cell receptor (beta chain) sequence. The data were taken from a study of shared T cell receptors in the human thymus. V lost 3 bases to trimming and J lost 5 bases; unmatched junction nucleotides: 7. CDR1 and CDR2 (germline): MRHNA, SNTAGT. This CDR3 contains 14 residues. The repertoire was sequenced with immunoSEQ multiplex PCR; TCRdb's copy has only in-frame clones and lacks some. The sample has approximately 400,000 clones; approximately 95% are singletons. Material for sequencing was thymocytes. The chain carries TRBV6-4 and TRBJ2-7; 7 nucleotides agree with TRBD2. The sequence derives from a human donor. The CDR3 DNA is TGTGCCAGCAGTGAAGGCGGGAGTCGCCACGAGCAGTACTTC. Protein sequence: CASSEGGSRHEQYF.